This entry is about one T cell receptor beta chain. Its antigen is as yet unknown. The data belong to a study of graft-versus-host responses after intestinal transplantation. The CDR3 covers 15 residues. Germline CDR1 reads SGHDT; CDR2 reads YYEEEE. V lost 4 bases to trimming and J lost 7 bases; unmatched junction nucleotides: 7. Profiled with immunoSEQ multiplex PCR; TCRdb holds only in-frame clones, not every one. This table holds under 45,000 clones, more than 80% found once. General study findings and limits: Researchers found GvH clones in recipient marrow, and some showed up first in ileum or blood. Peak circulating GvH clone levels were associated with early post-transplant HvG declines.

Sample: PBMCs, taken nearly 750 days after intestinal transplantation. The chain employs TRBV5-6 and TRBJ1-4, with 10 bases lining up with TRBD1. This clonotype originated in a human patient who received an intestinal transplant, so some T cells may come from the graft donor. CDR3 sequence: CASSPGQGRSEKLFF. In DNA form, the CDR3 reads TGTGCCAGCAGCCCGGGACAGGGGAGGAGTGAAAAACTGTTTTTT.